This T cell receptor beta chain stems from a study of T-cell memory formation after mild COVID-19 (dated by TCRdb to about 2021). About the full investigation: TCR sequence clusters from the two donors were largely donor specific. In two donors, T-cell clones that expanded and contracted after mild COVID-19 were tracked by sequencing TCRalpha and TCRbeta repertoires over time. The cohort comprised two young, previously healthy adult volunteers, one female and one male.

Counted from cysteine to phenylalanine, this CDR3 has 14 amino acids. CDR3 DNA only is kept here, 42 bases in frame from base 1. Based on the germline V gene, the CDR1 and CDR2 sequences are LGHNA and YNFKEQ. V lost 0 bases and J lost 6 bases; the stretch between them is 10 bases long. This clonotype was seen a few times. No antigen is known for it. No base qualities exist here, and no much larger clone lies one base off it. PBMCs were isolated by Ficoll-Paque density gradient centrifugation. Overall results and qualifications from the work: Contracting CD4+ clones were found mainly in CM and EM memory subsets, while CD8+ clones were enriched in EMRA. SARS-CoV-2 specificity of the second-wave clones peaking on day 37 was not confirmed. The detection of some responding clones in pre-infection memory suggests that pre-existing cross-reactive memory T cells joined the SARS-CoV-2 response. Only a couple of mild cases were covered in the study, and larger cohorts including severe cases with pre-infection samples were considered necessary. Clones that contracted from day 15 to 85 showed balanced CD4/CD8 phenotypes, whereas a second wave of clones that expanded from day 15 to 37 leaned towards CD4+.

Instrument used: Illumina NovaSeq 6000. TCRalpha and TCRbeta cDNA libraries were constructed by 5'RACE with constant-segment primers, with sample barcodes and unique molecular identifiers being introduced. RNA was extracted from every sample with Trizol reagent. The libraries were amplified in two PCR steps, and the second step added a second sample barcode and Illumina TruSeq adapters. The libraries were sequenced on an Illumina NovaSeq using 2 x 150 bp paired-end reads. The source study handled its data this way. Reads were demultiplexed and collapsed into UMI-guided consensus sequences with migec v1.2.7. Using mixcr v2.1.11, UMI consensuses were aligned to TRA and TRB V and J templates and then assembled into clonotypes. A clonotype was counted as expanded or contracted only when both edgeR and NoisET called the clonotype significant, with the noise models trained on biological replicates. For edgeR calls, a false discovery rate-adjusted p below 0.01 and a log2 fold-change threshold of 1 were applied. PCA with hierarchical clustering of max-normalized trajectories of the 1000 most abundant clonotypes was used as exploratory dynamics analysis. Each responding clone was given a CD4 or CD8 phenotype based on the CD4+ and CD8+ repertoires, which had been sequenced separately. In-frame beta chains were kept once TCRdb had trimmed the public reads at Q25 with fastp and called clones with MiXCR. For every CDR3 protein sequence, its rows merge into one entry that carries the most common genes and DNA. The V and J calls and clone size come from TCRdb's table, not from the authors' own analysis. Within this sample are about 560,000 distinct CDR3 sequences, with 15% to 20% of them counted one time only. The top ten hold around 8.1% of the sample.

The sequence was obtained from an adult woman who had mild COVID-19 (a few samples of this study predate the infection). The sample titles of this study are shuffled in the database, so cell type and time point are left out; the donor was told from shared clones. The rearranged segments are TRBV4-2 and TRBJ2-3, and perhaps TRBD2 as D gene, on 6 matching bases. Source material: PBMCs or a T cell subset sorted from them (not recorded which). The nucleotides are TGTGCCAGCAGCCAAGATCCGGGAGTGGATACGCAGTATTTT. It translates as CASSQDPGVDTQYF.